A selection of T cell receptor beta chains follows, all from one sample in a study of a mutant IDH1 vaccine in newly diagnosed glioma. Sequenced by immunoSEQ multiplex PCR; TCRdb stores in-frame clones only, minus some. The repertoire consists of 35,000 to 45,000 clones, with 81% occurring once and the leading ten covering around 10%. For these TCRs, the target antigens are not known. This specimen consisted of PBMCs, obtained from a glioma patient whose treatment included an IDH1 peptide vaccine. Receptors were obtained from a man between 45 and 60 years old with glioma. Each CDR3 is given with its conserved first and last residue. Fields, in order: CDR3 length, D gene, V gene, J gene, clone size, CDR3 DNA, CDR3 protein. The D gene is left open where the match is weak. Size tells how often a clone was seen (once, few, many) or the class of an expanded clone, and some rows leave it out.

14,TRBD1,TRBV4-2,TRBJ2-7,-,TGTGCCAGCAGCACCGGGACAGGGGTCTTCGAGCAGTACTTC,CASSTGTGVFEQYF
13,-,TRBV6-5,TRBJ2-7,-,TGTGCCAGCAGTTATAGGCAACTCTACGAGCAGTACTTC,CASSYRQLYEQYF
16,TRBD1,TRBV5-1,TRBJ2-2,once,TGCGCCAGCAGCGAACAGGGGGCGCAGGTAGCTGGGGAGCTGTTTTTT,CASSEQGAQVAGELFF
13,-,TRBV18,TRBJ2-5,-,TGTGCCAGCTCAGTCTTGACCCAAGAGACCCAGTACTTC,CASSVLTQETQYF
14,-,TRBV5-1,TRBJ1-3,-,TGCGCCAGCAGCTTGGCAGGGTACGGAAACACCATATATTTT,CASSLAGYGNTIYF
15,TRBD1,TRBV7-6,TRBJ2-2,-,TGTGCCAGCAGCGGTAACAGGGGGCTAACCGGGGAGCTGTTTTTT,CASSGNRGLTGELFF
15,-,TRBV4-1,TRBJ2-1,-,TGCGCCAGCAGCCAGGGTGCGGTGGCCCTCAATGAGCAGTTCTTC,CASSQGAVALNEQFF
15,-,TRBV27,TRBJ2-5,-,TGTGCCAGCAGAAAGGAGGAGGGCCTACTAGAGACCCAGTACTTC,CASRKEEGLLETQYF
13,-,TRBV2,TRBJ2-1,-,TGTGCCAGCAGTGCGTCGGCACTCAATGAGCAGTTCTTC,CASSASALNEQFF
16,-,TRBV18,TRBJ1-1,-,TGTGCCAGCTCACTGGGACCCTCGGTGGTCAACACTGAAGCTTTCTTT,CASSLGPSVVNTEAFF
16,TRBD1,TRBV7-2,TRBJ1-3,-,TGTGCCAGCAGTTCCACCGGGACAGAGCTAGGAAACACCATATATTTT,CASSSTGTELGNTIYF
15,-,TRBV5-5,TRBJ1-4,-,TGTGCCAGCAGCTTGGGGCAGGTCTTAGATGAAAAACTGTTTTTT,CASSLGQVLDEKLFF
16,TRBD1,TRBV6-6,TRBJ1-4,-,TGTGCCAGCAGGGATGAAGACGGGACAGGGATCGAAAAACTGTTTTTT,CASRDEDGTGIEKLFF
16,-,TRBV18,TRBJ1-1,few,TGTGCCAGCTCAATTTCTTCCGGGGCACAAGACACTGAAGCTTTCTTT,CASSISSGAQDTEAFF
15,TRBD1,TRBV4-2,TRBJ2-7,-,TGTGCCAGCAGCCAAGCCGGGACAGGAGCCTCGGAGCAGTACTTC,CASSQAGTGASEQYF
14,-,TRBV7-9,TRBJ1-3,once,TGTGCCAGCGGCACGGGGGATTTGGGAAACACCATATATTTT,CASGTGDLGNTIYF
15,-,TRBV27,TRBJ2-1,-,TGTGCCAGCAGTATAAGCGGAGTGGCCCCGAATGAGCAGTTCTTC,CASSISGVAPNEQFF
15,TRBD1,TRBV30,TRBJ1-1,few,TGTGCCTGGACCCTATTAACAGGGGACGGCGCTGAAGCTTTCTTT,CAWTLLTGDGAEAFF
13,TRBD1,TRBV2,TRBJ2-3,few,TGTGCCAGCAGCAACACAGGGGCAGATACGCAGTATTTT,CASSNTGADTQYF
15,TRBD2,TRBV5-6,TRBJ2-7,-,TGTGCCAGCAGCTTTTTACGGGAGGGCCCATACGAGCAGTACTTC,CASSFLREGPYEQYF
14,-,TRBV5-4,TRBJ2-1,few,TGTGCCAGCAGCTTGGGGACTACTAACAATGAGCAGTTCTTC,CASSLGTTNNEQFF
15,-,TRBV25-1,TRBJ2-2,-,TGTGCCAGCAGTGAAACCAGGGTGAACACCGGGGAGCTGTTTTTT,CASSETRVNTGELFF
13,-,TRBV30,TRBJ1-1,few,TGTGCCTGGAGCGGGCCCAGGGACACTGAAGCTTTCTTT,CAWSGPRDTEAFF
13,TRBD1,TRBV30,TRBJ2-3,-,TGTGCCTGGGGTACAGGGGGCGCGGATACGCAGTATTTT,CAWGTGGADTQYF
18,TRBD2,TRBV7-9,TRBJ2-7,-,TGTGCCAGCAGCTCTCTAAAGGGGACTAGCGGGAGGGCCCACGAGCAGTACTTC,CASSSLKGTSGRAHEQYF
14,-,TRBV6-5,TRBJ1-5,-,TGTGCCAGCAGTTACTCGAATGGAGAAGAGCCCCAGCATTTT,CASSYSNGEEPQHF
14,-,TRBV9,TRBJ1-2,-,TGTGCCAGCAGCGTAAACTTGTGGGGCTATGGCTACACCTTC,CASSVNLWGYGYTF
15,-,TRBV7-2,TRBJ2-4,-,TGTGCCAGCAGCTTAAGCCCGGGGGCCAAAAACATTCAGTACTTC,CASSLSPGAKNIQYF
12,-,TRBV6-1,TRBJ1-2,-,TGTGCCAGCAGTGAGAGGGGAGGTGGCTACACCTTC,CASSERGGGYTF
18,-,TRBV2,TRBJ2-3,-,TGTGCCAGCAGTACCCCAGGGAAAGCAGGACCACCGGGAGATACGCAGTATTTT,CASSTPGKAGPPGDTQYF
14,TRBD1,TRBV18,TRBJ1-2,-,TGTGCCAGCTCAACCGGACAGGGAAACTATGGCTACACCTTC,CASSTGQGNYGYTF
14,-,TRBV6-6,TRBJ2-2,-,TGTGCCAGCAGTTACTCGAGGCTAAATGGGGAGCTGTTTTTT,CASSYSRLNGELFF
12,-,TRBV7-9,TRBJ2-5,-,TGTGCCAGCAGCTTAGGTTCGGGGGTTCCGTACTTC,CASSLGSGVPYF
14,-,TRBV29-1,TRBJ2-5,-,TGCAGCGTTGCCGATCAAAACCGGCTATGGACCCAGTACTTC,CSVADQNRLWTQYF
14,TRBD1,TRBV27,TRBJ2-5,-,TGTGCCAGCTGTGACAGGGGGCCGAAAGAGACCCAGTACTTC,CASCDRGPKETQYF
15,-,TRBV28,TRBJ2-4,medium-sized,TGTGCCAGCAGTTTTTTTGGTGGGGTAGAAAACATTCAGTACTTC,CASSFFGGVENIQYF
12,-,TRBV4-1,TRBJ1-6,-,TGCGCCAGCAGCCAGTCCGATGGACCCCTCCACTTT,CASSQSDGPLHF
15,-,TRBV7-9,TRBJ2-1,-,TGTGCCAGCAGGCCAGACGGGAGCTCCTACAATGAGCAGTTCTTC,CASRPDGSSYNEQFF
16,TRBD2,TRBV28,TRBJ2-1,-,TGTGCCAGCAGTTTATATTCGGGACTAGCGCAAAATGAGCAGTTCTTC,CASSLYSGLAQNEQFF
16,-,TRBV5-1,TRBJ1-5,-,TGCGCCAGCAGCTTGGGGGCGGCAGACGTCGGTCAGCCCCGGCATTTT,CASSLGAADVGQPRHF
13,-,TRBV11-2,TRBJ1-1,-,TGTGCCAGCAGGTTGGGGGGTGGCACTGAAGCTTTCTTT,CASRLGGGTEAFF
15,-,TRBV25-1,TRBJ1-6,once,TGTGCCAGCAGTGATGACAGTTTTTTGGGCTCACCCCTCCACTTT,CASSDDSFLGSPLHF
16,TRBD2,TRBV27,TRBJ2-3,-,TGTGCCAGCAGTTTTAGTAGCGGGAGTTTTGGAGATACGCAGTATTTT,CASSFSSGSFGDTQYF
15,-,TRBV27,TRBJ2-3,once,TGTGCCAGCAGTTTAGTGCGGACTAGCACAGATACGCAGTATTTT,CASSLVRTSTDTQYF
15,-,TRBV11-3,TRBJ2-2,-,TGTGCCAGCAGCCTAAGGTCCGGGGGAGGCGGGGAGCTGTTTTTT,CASSLRSGGGGELFF
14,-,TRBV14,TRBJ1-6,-,TGTGCCAGCAGCGAATGGCACCGTTATTCACCCCTCCACTTT,CASSEWHRYSPLHF
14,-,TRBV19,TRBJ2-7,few,TGTGCCAGTAGACTGGACGGTAGCTCCTACGAGCAGTACTTC,CASRLDGSSYEQYF
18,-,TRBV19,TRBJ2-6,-,TGTGCCAGTAGTATAGCAGGGTGGCGCTCCTCTGGGGCCAACGTCCTGACTTTC,CASSIAGWRSSGANVLTF
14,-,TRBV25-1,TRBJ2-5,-,TGTGCCAGCAGTGATGCCGGGGCCGTAGAGACCCAGTACTTC,CASSDAGAVETQYF
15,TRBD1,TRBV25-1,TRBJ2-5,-,TGTGCCAGCAGTTCGAGGACAGGGGGTGGTGAGACCCAGTACTTC,CASSSRTGGGETQYF
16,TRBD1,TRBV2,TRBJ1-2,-,TGTGCCAGCAGTTGGACAGGGGGGTCGGGTAACTATGGCTACACCTTC,CASSWTGGSGNYGYTF
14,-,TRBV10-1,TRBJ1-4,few,TGCGCCAGCACCCAGGGACCGTTTAATGAAAAACTGTTTTTT,CASTQGPFNEKLFF
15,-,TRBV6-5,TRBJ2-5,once,TGTGCCAGCAGTTCTGGTAGCCCCAGGGCGGAGACCCAGTACTTC,CASSSGSPRAETQYF
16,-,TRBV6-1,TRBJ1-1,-,TGTGCCAGCAGTGAATTCCTCGGGCAGGTGAACACTGAAGCTTTCTTT,CASSEFLGQVNTEAFF
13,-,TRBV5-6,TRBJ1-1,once,TGTGCCAGCAGCTGGGGCCGCGAGCCGGCAGCTTTCTTT,CASSWGREPAAFF
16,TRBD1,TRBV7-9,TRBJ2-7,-,TGTGCCAGCAGCGACCGGGACAGGGGACGCAACTACGAGCAGTACTTC,CASSDRDRGRNYEQYF
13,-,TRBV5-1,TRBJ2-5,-,TGCGCCAGCACCCGGAGGGGCGAAGGCCCCCAGTACTTC,CASTRRGEGPQYF
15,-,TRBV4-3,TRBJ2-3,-,TGCGCCAGCAGCCAAGAGGGGGGGGCCGGAGATACGCAGTATTTT,CASSQEGGAGDTQYF
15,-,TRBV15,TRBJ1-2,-,TGTGCCACCAGCAGAGGACAAGCCCCTAACTATGGCTACACCTTC,CATSRGQAPNYGYTF